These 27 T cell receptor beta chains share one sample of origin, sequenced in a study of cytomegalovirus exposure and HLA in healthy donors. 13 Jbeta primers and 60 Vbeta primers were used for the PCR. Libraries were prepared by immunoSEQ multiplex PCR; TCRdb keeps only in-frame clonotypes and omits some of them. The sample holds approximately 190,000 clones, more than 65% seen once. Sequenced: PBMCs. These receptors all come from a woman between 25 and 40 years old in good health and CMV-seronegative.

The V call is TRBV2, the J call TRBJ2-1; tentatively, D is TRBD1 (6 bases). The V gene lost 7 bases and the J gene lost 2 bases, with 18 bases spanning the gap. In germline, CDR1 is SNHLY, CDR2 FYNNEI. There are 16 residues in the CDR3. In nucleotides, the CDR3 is TGTGCCAGCAAAGGTTCTTCAGGGGACCCCTACAATGAGCAGTTCTTC. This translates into CASKGSSGDPYNEQFF.

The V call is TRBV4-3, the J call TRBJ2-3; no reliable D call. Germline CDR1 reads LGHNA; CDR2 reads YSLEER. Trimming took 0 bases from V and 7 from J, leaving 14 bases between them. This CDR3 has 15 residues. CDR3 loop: CASSQDSAARYTQYF. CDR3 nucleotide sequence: TGCGCCAGCAGCCAAGATTCGGCCGCTAGGTATACGCAGTATTTT.

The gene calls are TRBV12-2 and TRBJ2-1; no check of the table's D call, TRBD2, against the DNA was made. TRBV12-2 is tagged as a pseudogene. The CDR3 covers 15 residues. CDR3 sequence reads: CASRLAGGPGNEQFF. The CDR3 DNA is TGTGCAAGTCGCTTAGCGGGGGGGCCCGGCAATGAGCAGTTCTTC.

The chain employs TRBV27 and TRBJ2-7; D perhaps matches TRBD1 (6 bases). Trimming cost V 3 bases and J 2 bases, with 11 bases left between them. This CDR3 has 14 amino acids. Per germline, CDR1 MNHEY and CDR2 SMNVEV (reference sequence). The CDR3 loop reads CASSFTAGAYEQYF. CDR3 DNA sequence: TGTGCCAGCAGTTTCACGGCAGGGGCCTACGAGCAGTACTTC.

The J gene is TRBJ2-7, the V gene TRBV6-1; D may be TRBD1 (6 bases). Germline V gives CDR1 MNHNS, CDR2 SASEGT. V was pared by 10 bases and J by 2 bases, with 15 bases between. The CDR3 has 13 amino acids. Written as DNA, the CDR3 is TGTGCCACCAGGGACACAGGTCCCTACGAGCAGTACTTC. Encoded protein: CATRDTGPYEQYF.

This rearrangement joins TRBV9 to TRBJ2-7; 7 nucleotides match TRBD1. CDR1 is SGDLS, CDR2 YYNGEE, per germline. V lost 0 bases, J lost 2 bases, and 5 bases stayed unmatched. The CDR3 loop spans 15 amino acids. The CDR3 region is CASSVGAGGAYEQYF. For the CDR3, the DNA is TGTGCCAGCAGCGTAGGGGCAGGGGGAGCCTACGAGCAGTACTTC.

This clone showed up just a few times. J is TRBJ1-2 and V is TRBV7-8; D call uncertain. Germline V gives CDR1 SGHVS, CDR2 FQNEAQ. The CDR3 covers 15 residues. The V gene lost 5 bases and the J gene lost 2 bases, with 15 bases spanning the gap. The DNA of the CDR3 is TGTGCCAGCAGCCCCCGGACTCTCTCAAACTATGGCTACACCTTC. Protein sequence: CASSPRTLSNYGYTF. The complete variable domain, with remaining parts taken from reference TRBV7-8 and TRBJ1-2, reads GAGVSQSPRYKVAKRGQDVALRCDPISGHVSLFWYQQALGQGPEFLTYFQNEAQLDKSGLPSDRFFAERPEGSVSTLKIQRTQQEDSAVYLCASSPRTLSNYGYTFGSGTRLTVV.

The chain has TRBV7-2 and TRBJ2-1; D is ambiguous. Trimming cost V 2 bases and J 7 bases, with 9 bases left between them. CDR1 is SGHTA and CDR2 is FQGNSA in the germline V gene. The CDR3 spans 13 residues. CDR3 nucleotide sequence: TGTGCCAGCAGCTTATATACAGCAAATGAGCAGTTCTTC. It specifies CASSLYTANEQFF.

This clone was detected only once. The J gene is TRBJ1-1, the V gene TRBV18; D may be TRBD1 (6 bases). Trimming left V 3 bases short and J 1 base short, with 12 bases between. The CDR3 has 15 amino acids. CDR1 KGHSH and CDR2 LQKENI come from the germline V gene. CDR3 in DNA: TGTGCCAGCTCACCGTTTAAGGGGGAGAACACTGAAGCTTTCTTT. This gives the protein CASSPFKGENTEAFF. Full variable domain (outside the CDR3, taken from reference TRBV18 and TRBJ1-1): NAGVMQNPRHLVRRRGQEARLRCSPMKGHSHVYWYRQLPEEGLKFMVYLQKENIIDESGMPKERFSAEFPKEGPSILRIQQVVRGDSAAYFCASSPFKGENTEAFFGQGTRLTVV.

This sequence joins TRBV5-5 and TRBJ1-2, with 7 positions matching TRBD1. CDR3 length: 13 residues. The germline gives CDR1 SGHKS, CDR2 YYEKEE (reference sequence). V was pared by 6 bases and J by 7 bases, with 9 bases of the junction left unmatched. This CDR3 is CASIKGAGGGYTF. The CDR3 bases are TGTGCCAGCATCAAGGGGGCCGGGGGTGGCTACACCTTC.

The CDR3 sequence: CAISARAGGSTDTQYF. The CDR3 coding sequence is TGTGCCATCAGCGCAAGGGCGGGGGGTAGCACAGATACGCAGTATTTT. The rearrangement links TRBV10-3 to TRBJ2-3; 8 nucleotides match TRBD2. The CDR3 loop spans 16 amino acids. V was clipped by 6 bases and J by 0 bases; unmatched bases: 8. The germline CDR1 and CDR2 sequences are ENHRY and SYGVKD.

CDR3 coding DNA: TGTGCCAGTAGTAGGGGCCGGGACACGTCGAACTATGGCTACACCTTC. This codes for CASSRGRDTSNYGYTF. The chain carries TRBV19 and TRBJ1-2; maybe TRBD1 (6 bases). The length of the CDR3 is 16 residues. V was clipped by 4 bases and J by 2 bases, with 17 bases between them. Germline V gives CDR1 LNHDA, CDR2 SQIVND (reference sequence).

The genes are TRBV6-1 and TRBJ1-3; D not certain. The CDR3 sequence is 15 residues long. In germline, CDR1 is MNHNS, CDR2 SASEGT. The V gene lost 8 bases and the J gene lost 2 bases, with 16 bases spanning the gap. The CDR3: CASFTGSIPGNTIYF. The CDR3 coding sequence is TGTGCCAGCTTTACCGGGAGTATCCCTGGAAACACCATATATTTT.

CDR3 sequence: CASSPTYQETQYF. For the CDR3, the DNA is TGCGCCAGCAGCCCAACTTACCAAGAGACCCAGTACTTC. This chain joins TRBV5-1 and TRBJ2-5; D remains ambiguous. The V end lost 4 bases, the J end lost 0 bases, and 7 bases lay between the germline ends. The CDR3 spans 13 residues. The germline V gene encodes CDR1 SGHRS and CDR2 YFSETQ.

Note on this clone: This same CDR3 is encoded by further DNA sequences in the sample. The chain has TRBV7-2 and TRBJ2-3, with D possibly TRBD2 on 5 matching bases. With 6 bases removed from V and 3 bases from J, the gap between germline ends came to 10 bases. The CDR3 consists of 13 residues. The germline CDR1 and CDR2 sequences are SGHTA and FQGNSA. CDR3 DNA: TGTGCCAGCAGGCCCGGAGGTACAGATACGCAGTATTTT. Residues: CASRPGGTDTQYF. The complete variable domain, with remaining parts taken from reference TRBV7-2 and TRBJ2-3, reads GAGVSQSPSNKVTEKGKDVELRCDPISGHTALYWYRQSLGQGLEFLIYFQGNSAPDKSGLPSDRFSAERTGGSVSTLTIQRTQQEDSAVYLCASRPGGTDTQYFGPGTRLTVL.

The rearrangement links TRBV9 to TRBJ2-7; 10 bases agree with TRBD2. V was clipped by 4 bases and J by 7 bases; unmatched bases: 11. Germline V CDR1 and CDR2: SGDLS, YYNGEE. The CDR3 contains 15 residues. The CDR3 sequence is CASSSSGRDLGEQYF. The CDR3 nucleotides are TGTGCCAGCAGCTCTAGCGGGAGAGACTTGGGGGAGCAGTACTTC.

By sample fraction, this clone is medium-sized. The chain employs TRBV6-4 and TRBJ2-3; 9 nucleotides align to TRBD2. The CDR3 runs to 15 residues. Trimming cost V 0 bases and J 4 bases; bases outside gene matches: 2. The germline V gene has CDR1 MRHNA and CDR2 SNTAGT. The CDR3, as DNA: TGTGCCAGCAGTGACTCTAGCGGGGGTGCAGATACGCAGTATTTT. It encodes CASSDSSGGADTQYF.

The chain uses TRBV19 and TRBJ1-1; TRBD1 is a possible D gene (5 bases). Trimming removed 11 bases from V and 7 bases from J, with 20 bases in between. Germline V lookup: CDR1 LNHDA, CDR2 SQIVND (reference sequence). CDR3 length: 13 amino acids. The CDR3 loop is CASIAGPMVEAFF. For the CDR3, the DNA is TGTGCCTCGATAGCGGGGCCCATGGTTGAAGCTTTCTTT. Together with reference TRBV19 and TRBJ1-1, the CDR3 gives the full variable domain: DGGITQSPKYLFRKEGQNVTLSCEQNLNHDAMYWYRQDPGQGLRLIYYSQIVNDFQKGDIAEGYSVSREKKESFPLTVTSAQKNPTAFYLCASIAGPMVEAFFGQGTRLTVV.

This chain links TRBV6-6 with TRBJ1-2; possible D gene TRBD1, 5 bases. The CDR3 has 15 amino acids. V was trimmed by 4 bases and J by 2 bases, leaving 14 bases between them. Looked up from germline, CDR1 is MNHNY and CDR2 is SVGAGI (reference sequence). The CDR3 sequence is CASSSSASGNYGYTF. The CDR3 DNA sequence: TGTGCCAGCAGTTCATCAGCCTCAGGGAACTATGGCTACACCTTC.

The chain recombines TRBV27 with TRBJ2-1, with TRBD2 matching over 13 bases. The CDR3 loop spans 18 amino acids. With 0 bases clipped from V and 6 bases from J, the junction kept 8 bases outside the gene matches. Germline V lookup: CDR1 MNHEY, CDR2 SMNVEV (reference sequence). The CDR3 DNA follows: TGTGCCAGCAGTTTATCTCGACTAGCGGGAGGCAGGGGCAATGAGCAGTTCTTC. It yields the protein CASSLSRLAGGRGNEQFF.

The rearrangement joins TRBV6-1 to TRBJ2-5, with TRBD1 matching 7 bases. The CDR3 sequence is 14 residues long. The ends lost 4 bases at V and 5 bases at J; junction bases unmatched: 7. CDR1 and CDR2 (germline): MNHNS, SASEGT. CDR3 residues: CASSGTGFGETQYF. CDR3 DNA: TGTGCCAGCAGTGGGACAGGATTCGGGGAGACCCAGTACTTC.

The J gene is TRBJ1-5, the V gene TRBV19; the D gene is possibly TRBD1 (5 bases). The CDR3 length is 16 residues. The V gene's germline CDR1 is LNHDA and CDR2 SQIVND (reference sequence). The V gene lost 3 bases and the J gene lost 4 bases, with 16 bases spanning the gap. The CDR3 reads CASSIIQGGRNQPQHF. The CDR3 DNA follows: TGTGCCAGTAGTATTATCCAGGGCGGTAGGAATCAGCCCCAGCATTTT.

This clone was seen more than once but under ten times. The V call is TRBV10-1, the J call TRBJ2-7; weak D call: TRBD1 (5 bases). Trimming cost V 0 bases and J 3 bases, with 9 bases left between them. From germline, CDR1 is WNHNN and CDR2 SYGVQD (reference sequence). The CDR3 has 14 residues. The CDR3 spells CASSESGQGYEQYF. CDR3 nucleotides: TGCGCCAGCAGTGAGTCAGGGCAGGGCTACGAGCAGTACTTC.

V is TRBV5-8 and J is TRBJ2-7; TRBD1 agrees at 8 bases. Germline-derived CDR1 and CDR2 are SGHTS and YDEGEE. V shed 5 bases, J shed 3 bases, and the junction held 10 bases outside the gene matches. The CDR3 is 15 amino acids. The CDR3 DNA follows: TGTGCCAGCAGATCGGCAGGGGGCTATAACTACGAGCAGTACTTC. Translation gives CASRSAGGYNYEQYF. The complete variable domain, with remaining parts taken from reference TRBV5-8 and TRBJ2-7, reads EAGVTQSPTHLIKTRGQQATLRCSPISGHTSVYWYQQALGLGLQFLLWYDEGEERNRGNFPPRFSGRQFPNYSSELNVNALELEDSALYLCASRSAGGYNYEQYFGPGTRLTVT.

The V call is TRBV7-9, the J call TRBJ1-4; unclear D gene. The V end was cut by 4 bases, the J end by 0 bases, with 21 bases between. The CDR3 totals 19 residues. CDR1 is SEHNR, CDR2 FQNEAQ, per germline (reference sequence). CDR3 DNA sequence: TGTGCCAGCAGCTCCGCGTGGGTGGAGGCCCTTGCAACTAATGAAAAACTGTTTTTT. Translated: CASSSAWVEALATNEKLFF. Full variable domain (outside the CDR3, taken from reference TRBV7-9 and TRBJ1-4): DTGVSQNPRHKITKRGQNVTFRCDPISEHNRLYWYRQTLGQGPEFLTYFQNEAQLEKSRLLSDRFSAERPKGSFSTLEIQRTEQGDSAMYLCASSSAWVEALATNEKLFFGSGTQLSVL.

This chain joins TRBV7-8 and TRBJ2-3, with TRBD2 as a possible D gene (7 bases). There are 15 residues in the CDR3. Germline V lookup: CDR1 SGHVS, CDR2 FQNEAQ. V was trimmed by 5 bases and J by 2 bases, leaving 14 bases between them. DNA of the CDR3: TGTGCCAGCAGCCGGTGGCGGGGGCCCACAGATACGCAGTATTTT. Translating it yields CASSRWRGPTDTQYF.

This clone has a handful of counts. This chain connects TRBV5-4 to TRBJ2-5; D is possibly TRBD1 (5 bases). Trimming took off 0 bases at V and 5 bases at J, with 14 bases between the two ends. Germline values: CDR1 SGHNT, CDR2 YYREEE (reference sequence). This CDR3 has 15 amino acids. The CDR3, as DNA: TGTGCCAGCAGCTTGGGCGATTGGGGCAGGGAGACCCAGTACTTC. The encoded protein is CASSLGDWGRETQYF. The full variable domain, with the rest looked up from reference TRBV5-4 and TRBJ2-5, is ETGVTQSPTHLIKTRGQQVTLRCSSQSGHNTVSWYQQALGQGPQFIFQYYREEENGRGNFPPRFSGLQFPNYSSELNVNALELDDSALYLCASSLGDWGRETQYFGPGTRLLVL.